This TCR beta chain is drawn from a study of blood T cell repertoires in COVID-19. About the research overall: Specimens from acute and convalescent COVID-19 originated in the United States, Italy and Spain. T cells, B-cell-depleted T cells, or PBMCs supplied cDNA or gDNA.

Per the original methods: It was from reference gene primer amplification that nucleated cell counts were estimated. Generated by immunoSEQ multiplex PCR, the TCRdb table keeps only in-frame clones and is missing some. V, J and clone size are taken as reported in that table, and D and trimming were inferred from the DNA itself. The table lists more than 90,000 clones, around 80% of them singletons, with 15% to 20% in the top ten. The CDR3 totals 15 residues. Per germline, CDR1 MNHEY and CDR2 SVGAGI. Trimming at V came to 2 bases and at J to 5 bases, leaving 3 bases not matched to a gene. This receptor was taken from an older man with acute or convalescent COVID-19. This chain links TRBV6-5 with TRBJ2-1; 10 nucleotides line up with TRBD2. The specimen sequenced was peripheral blood. The CDR3 region has the DNA TGTGCCAGCAGTTACCAGCGGGGGGGACACAATGAGCAGTTCTTC. Its translation: CASSYQRGGHNEQFF.